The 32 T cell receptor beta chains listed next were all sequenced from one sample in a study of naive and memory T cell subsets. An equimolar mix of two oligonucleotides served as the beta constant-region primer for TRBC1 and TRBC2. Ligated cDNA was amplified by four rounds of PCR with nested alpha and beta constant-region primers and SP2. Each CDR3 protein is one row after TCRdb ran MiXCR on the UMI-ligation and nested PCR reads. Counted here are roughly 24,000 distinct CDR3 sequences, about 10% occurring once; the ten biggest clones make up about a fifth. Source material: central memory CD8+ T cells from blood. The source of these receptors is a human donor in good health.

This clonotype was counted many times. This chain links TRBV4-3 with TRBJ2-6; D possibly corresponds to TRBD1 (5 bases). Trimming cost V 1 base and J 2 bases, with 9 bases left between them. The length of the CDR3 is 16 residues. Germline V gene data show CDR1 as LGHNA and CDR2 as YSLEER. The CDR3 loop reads CASSQVAGTGANVLTF. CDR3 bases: TGCGCCAGCAGCCAAGTGGCAGGGACTGGGGCCAACGTCCTGACTTTC.

The CDR3 DNA is TGTGCCAGCAGCTTGATAGCGGCTCCCTACAATGAGCAGTTCTTC. It specifies CASSLIAAPYNEQFF. The chain recombines TRBV5-5 with TRBJ2-1, with D maybe TRBD2 (6 bases). V lost 1 base to trimming and J lost 2 bases, with 10 bases between them. In germline, CDR1 is SGHKS, CDR2 YYEKEE (reference sequence). This CDR3 region has 15 residues.

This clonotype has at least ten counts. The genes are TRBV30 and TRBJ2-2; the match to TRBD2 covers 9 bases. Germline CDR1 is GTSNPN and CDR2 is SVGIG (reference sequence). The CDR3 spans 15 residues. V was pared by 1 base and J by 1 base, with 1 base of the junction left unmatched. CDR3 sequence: CAWSGLAENTGELFF. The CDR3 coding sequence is TGTGCCTGGAGTGGACTAGCGGAGAACACCGGGGAGCTGTTTTTT.

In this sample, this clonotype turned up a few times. The CDR3 is CASSIGTGYEQYF. The CDR3 nucleotides are TGTGCCAGTAGTATAGGGACAGGGTACGAGCAGTACTTC. J is TRBJ2-7 and V is TRBV19, with 8 bases lining up with TRBD1. The trim removed 1 base at V and 4 bases at J, leaving 0 bases unmatched. Looked up from germline, CDR1 is LNHDA and CDR2 is SQIVND (reference sequence). This CDR3 contains 13 residues.

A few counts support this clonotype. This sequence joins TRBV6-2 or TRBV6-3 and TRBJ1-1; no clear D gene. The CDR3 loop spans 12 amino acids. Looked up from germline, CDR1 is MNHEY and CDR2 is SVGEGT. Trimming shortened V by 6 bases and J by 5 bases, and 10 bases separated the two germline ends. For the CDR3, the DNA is TGTGCCAGCAGCCCAAGATGGACTGAAGCTTTCTTT. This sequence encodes CASSPRWTEAFF.

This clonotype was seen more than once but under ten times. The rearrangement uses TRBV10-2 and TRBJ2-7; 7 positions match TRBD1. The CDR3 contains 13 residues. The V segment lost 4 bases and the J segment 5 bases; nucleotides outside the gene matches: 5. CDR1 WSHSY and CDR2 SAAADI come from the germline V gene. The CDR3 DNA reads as TGCGCCAGCAGTGTTAACAGGGGAAACGAGCAGTACTTC. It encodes CASSVNRGNEQYF.

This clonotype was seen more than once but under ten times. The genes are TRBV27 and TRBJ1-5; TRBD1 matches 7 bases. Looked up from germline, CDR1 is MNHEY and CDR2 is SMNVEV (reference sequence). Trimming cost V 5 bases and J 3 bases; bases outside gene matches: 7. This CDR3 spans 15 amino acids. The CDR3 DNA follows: TGTGCCAGCAGTCCCTCAGGGGGAAACAATCAGCCCCAGCATTTT. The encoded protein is CASSPSGGNNQPQHF.

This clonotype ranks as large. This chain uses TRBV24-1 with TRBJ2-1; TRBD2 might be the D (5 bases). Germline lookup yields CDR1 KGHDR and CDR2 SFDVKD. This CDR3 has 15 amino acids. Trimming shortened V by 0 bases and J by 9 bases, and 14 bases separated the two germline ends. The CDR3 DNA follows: TGTGCCACCAGTGATTTGCAATTCGAAGGAGGTGAGCAGTTCTTC. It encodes CATSDLQFEGGEQFF.

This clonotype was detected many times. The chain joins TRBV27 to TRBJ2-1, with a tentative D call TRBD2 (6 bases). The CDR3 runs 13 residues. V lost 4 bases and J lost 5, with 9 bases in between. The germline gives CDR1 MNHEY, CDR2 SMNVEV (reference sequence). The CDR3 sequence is CASSYGGDNEQFF. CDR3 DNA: TGTGCCAGCAGTTACGGAGGGGACAATGAGCAGTTCTTC.

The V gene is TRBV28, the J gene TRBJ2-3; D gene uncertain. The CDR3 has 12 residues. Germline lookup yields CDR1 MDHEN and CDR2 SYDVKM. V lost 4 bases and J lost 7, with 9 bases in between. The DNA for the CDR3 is TGTGCCAGCAGTTCCCAGTCGCATACGCAGTATTTT. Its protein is CASSSQSHTQYF.

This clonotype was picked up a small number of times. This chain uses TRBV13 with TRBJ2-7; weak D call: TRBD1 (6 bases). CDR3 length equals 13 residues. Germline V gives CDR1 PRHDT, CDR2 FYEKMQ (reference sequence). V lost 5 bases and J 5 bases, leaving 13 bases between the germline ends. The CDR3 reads CASSHESGDEQYF. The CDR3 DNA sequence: TGTGCCAGCAGCCATGAATCAGGGGACGAGCAGTACTTC. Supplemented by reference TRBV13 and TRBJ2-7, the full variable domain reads AAGVIQSPRHLIKEKRETATLKCYPIPRHDTVYWYQQGPGQDPQFLISFYEKMQSDKGSIPDRFSAQQFSDYHSELNMSSLELGDSALYFCASSHESGDEQYFGPGTRLTVT.

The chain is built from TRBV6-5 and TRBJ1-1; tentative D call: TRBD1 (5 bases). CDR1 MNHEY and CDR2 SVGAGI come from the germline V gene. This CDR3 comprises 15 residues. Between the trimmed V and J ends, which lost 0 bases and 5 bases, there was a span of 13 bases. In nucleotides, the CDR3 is TGTGCCAGCAGTTACTCGCAGGGCGTGGAAACTGAAGCTTTCTTT. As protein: CASSYSQGVETEAFF.

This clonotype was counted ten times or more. Here the CDR3 DNA reads TGTGCCAGCAGCCCGGGACTAGCCGATCAAGAGACCCAGTACTTC. Protein product: CASSPGLADQETQYF. The rearrangement joins TRBV6-4 to TRBJ2-5; 9 nucleotides agree with TRBD2. Germline V gene sequence: CDR1 MRHNA, CDR2 SNTAGT. The CDR3 length is 15 residues. Trimming removed 6 bases from V and 2 bases from J; junction bases left unmatched: 7.

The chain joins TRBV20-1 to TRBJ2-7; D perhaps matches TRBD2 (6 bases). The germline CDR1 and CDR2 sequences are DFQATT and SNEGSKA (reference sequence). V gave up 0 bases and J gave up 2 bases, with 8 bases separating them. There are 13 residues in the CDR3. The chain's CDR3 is CSARERDPYEQYF. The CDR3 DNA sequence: TGCAGTGCTAGAGAGCGGGATCCCTACGAGCAGTACTTC.

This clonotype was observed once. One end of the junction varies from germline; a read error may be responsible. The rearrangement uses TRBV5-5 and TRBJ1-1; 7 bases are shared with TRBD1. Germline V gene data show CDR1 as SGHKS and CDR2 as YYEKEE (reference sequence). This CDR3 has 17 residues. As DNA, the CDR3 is TGTGCCAGCAGCTCCCTCACTTTAGGGACAGCGAACACTAAAGCTTTCTTT. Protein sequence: CASSSLTLGTANTKAFF.

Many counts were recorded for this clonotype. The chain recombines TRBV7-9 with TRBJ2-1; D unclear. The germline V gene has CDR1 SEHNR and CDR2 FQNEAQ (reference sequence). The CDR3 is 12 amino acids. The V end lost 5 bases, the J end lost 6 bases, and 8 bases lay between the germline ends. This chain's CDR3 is CASSLSSNEQFF. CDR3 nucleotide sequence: TGTGCCAGCAGCCTTAGTAGCAATGAGCAGTTCTTC. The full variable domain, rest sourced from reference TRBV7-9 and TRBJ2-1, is DTGVSQNPRHKITKRGQNVTFRCDPISEHNRLYWYRQTLGQGPEFLTYFQNEAQLEKSRLLSDRFSAERPKGSFSTLEIQRTEQGDSAMYLCASSLSSNEQFFGPGTRLTVL.

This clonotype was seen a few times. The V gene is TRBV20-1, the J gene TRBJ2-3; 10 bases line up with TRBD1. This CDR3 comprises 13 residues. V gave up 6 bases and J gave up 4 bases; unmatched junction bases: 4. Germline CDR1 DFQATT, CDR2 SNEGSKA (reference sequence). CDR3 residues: CSAKTGGSDTQYF. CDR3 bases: TGCAGTGCCAAGACAGGGGGCTCAGATACGCAGTATTTT.

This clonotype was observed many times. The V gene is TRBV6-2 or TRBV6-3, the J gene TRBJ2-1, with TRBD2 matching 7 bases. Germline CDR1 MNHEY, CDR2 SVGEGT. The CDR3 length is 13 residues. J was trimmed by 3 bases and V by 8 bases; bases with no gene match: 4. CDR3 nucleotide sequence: TGTGCCAGCTCTAGCGGCGACTACAATGAGCAGTTCTTC. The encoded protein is CASSSGDYNEQFF.

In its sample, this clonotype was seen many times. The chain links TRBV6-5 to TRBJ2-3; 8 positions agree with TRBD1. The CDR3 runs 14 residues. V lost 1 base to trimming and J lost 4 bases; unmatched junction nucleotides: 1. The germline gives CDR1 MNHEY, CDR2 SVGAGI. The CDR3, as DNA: TGTGCCAGCAGTTACTTGACAGGGGCAGATACGCAGTATTTT. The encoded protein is CASSYLTGADTQYF.

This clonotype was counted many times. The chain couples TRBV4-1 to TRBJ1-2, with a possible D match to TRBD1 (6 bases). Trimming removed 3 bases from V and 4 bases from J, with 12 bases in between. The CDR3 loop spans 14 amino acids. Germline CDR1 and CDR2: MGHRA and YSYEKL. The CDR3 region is CASSQGPGAYGYTF. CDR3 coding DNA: TGCGCCAGCAGCCAGGGTCCGGGGGCCTATGGCTACACCTTC.

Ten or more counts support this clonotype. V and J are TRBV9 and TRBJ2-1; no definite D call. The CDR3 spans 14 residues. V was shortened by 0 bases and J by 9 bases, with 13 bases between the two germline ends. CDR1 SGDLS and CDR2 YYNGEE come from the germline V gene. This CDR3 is CASSVAKGNIEQFF. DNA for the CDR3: TGTGCCAGCAGCGTAGCTAAAGGGAATATTGAGCAGTTCTTC.

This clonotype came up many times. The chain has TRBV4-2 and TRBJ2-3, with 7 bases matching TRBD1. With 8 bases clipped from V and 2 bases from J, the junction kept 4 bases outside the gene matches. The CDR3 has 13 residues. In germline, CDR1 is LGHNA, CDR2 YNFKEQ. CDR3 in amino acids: CASGDSYTDTQYF. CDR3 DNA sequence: TGTGCCAGCGGGGACAGCTACACAGATACGCAGTATTTT.

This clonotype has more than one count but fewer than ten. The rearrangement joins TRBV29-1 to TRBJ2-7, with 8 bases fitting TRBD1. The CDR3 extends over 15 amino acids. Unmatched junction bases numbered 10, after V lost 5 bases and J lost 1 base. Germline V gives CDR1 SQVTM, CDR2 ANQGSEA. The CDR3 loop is CSVWETGQGSYEQYF. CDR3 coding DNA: TGCAGCGTTTGGGAGACTGGACAGGGTTCCTACGAGCAGTACTTC.

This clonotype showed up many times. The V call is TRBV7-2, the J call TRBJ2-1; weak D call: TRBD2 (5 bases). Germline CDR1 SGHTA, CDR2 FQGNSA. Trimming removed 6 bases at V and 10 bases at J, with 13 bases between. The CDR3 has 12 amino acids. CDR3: CASSSLAFEQFF. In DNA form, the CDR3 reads TGTGCCAGCAGTTCCCTAGCTTTCGAGCAGTTCTTC.

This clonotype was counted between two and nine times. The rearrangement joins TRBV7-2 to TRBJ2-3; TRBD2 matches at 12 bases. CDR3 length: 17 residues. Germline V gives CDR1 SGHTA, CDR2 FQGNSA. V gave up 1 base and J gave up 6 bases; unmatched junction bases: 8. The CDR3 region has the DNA TGTGCCAGCAGCTTAGGCCCCCCTAGCGGGAGGGCCGATACGCAGTATTTT. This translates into CASSLGPPSGRADTQYF.

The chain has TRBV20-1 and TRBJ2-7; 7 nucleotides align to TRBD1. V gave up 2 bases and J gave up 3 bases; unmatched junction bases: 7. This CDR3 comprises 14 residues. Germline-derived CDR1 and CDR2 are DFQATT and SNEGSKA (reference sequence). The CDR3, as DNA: TGCAGTGCTAGATCGGTCGGGACAGACTACGAGCAGTACTTC. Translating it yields CSARSVGTDYEQYF.

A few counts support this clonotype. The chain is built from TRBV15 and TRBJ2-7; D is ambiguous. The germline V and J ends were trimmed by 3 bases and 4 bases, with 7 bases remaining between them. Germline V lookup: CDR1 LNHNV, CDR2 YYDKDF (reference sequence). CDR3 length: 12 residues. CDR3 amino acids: CATSRGSYEQYF. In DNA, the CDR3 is TGTGCCACCAGCAGGGGAAGTTACGAGCAGTACTTC.

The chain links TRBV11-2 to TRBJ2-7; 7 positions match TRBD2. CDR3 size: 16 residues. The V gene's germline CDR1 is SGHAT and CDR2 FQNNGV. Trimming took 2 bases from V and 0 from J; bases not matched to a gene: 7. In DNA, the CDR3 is TGTGCCAGCAGCTTAAGCTCGGGAGGACCCTCCTACGAGCAGTACTTC. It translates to CASSLSSGGPSYEQYF.

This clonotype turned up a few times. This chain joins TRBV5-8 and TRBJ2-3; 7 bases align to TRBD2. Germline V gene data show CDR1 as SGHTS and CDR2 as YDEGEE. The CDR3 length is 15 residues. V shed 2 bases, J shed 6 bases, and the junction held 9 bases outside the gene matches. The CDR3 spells CASSLPRAGADTQYF. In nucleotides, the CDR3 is TGTGCCAGCAGCTTACCAAGGGCGGGAGCCGATACGCAGTATTTT.

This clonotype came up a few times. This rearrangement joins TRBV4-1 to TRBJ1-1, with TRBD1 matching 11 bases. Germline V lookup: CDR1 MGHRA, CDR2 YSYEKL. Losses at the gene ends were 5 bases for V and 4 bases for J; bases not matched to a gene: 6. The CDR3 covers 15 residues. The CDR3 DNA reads TGCGCCAGCAGCTTCGCCGGGACAGGGGGCACTGAAGCTTTCTTT. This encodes CASSFAGTGGTEAFF.

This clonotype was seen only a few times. CDR3 amino acids: CASSIGQGYSYEQYF. The CDR3 DNA reads as TGTGCCAGCAGCATAGGACAGGGGTACTCCTACGAGCAGTACTTC. The chain carries TRBV5-5 and TRBJ2-7, with TRBD1 matching 9 bases. The CDR3 is 15 residues long. V was clipped by 4 bases and J by 0 bases; unmatched bases: 5. CDR1 and CDR2 (germline): SGHKS, YYEKEE (reference sequence).

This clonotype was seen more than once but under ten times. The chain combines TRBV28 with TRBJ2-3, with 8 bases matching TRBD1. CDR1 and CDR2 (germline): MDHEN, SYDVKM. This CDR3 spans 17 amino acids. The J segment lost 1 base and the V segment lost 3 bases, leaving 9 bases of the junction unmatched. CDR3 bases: TGTGCCAGCAGTTTGTTTTCAGGACAGGGTGGCACAGATACGCAGTATTTT. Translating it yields CASSLFSGQGGTDTQYF.